This T cell receptor beta chain was found in a study of T cell clonality in common variable immunodeficiency. Whole-study results and caveats: Fewer deletions and N-nucleotide insertions were reportedly seen in common variable immunodeficiency TCR beta sequences.

Regarding this clone: Antigen specificity is unknown. Sequencing ends 3 residues short of the CDR3 end; the germline J gene provides the rest.

The protocol was immunoSEQ multiplex PCR, while the TCRdb copy is restricted to in-frame clones and leaves out a portion. The sample shows approximately 28,000 clones, none of them appearing just once. V was pared by 9 bases and J by 4 bases, with 10 bases of the junction left unmatched. Germline lookup yields CDR1 SNHLY and CDR2 FYNNEI. The CDR3 runs 14 residues. Sequencing was done on a sample of peripheral blood mononuclear cells. This receptor was identified in a human donor with common variable immunodeficiency. The J gene is TRBJ2-7, the V gene TRBV2, with TRBD1 matching over 9 bases. CDR3 in amino acids: CARQTSGTGYEQYF. CDR3 DNA (partial): TGTGCCAGGCAGACCTCCGGGACAGGGTACGAG.